The 31 T cell receptor beta chains listed next were all sequenced from one sample in a study of blood T cell repertoires in COVID-19. Profiling relied on immunoSEQ multiplex PCR, and the TCRdb table lists in-frame clones only, not all of them. In the table there are approximately 240,000 clones, around 87% of which are singletons. Sequencing was done on a sample of PBMCs or T cells enriched from blood (not recorded which). These receptors were taken from a woman aged 18-35 years in a cohort exposed to, infected with or recovered from COVID-19 (not recorded which).

The CDR3 here is CASSVEGGANEQYF. CDR3 nucleotides: TGTGCCAGCAGCGTAGAGGGGGGGGCGAACGAGCAGTACTTC. The V and J genes are TRBV9 and TRBJ2-7; maybe TRBD2 (7 bases). Germline V gene sequence: CDR1 SGDLS, CDR2 YYNGEE. Trimming took 0 bases from V and 5 from J, leaving 12 bases between them. The CDR3 runs to 14 residues.

The DNA for the CDR3 is TGTGCCAGCAGATCCAGTAGGGGGCTTTGGAATCAGCCCCAGCATTTT. Translated: CASRSSRGLWNQPQHF. The chain couples TRBV28 to TRBJ1-5; 7 bases are shared with TRBD1. CDR1 and CDR2 from the germline V gene are MDHEN and SYDVKM. Trimming took 6 bases from V and 4 from J; bases not matched to a gene: 12. The CDR3 consists of 16 residues.

This chain connects TRBV5-4 to TRBJ2-7, with 8 bases aligning to TRBD2. Germline trimming cut 3 bases from V and 6 bases from J; bases unmatched to any gene: 11. Germline V lookup: CDR1 SGHNT, CDR2 YYREEE (reference sequence). This CDR3 contains 15 residues. The CDR3, as DNA: TGTGCCAGCAGCTCGGGAGGGCAGGGCGCGGTCGAGCAGTACTTC. This sequence encodes CASSSGGQGAVEQYF.

The DNA of the CDR3 is TGTGCCAGCAGCCCTTCAGACAATGAGCAGTTCTTC. This gives the protein CASSPSDNEQFF. The V and J genes are TRBV9 and TRBJ2-1; D remains unclear. There are 12 residues in the CDR3. The germline gives CDR1 SGDLS, CDR2 YYNGEE. V was shortened by 4 bases and J by 5 bases, with 7 bases between the two germline ends.

The CDR3 DNA follows: TGTGCCACCAGCGGGAGTCGATTTACAGGGGACGGTGGCTACACCTTC. Encoded protein: CATSGSRFTGDGGYTF. The V gene is TRBV15, the J gene TRBJ1-2; 7 nucleotides line up with TRBD1. Germline CDR1 LNHNV, CDR2 YYDKDF (reference sequence). Trimming took 5 bases from V and 7 from J; bases not matched to a gene: 16. The CDR3 has 16 residues.

This clone was found a few times. The rearrangement links TRBV5-1 to TRBJ2-3, with a tentative D call TRBD2 (5 bases). CDR1 and CDR2 from the germline V gene are SGHRS and YFSETQ. The CDR3 is 15 amino acids. With 0 bases removed from V and 3 bases from J, the gap between germline ends came to 11 bases. The CDR3, as DNA: TGCGCCAGCAGCTTGGCCATGCGGAGGACAGATACGCAGTATTTT. Protein: CASSLAMRRTDTQYF.

This clone was detected only once. The chain carries TRBV9 and TRBJ2-6; tentative D call: TRBD1 (6 bases). The CDR3 spans 16 residues. V dropped 5 bases and J dropped 4 bases, with 16 bases sitting between them. Germline loops: CDR1 SGDLS, CDR2 YYNGEE. For the CDR3, the DNA is TGTGCCAGCAGGACCCAGGGGTCGTCCGGGGCCAACGTCCTGACTTTC. Its protein product is CASRTQGSSGANVLTF.

The rearrangement uses TRBV19 and TRBJ2-7, with D perhaps matching TRBD1 (6 bases). Germline CDR1 reads LNHDA; CDR2 reads SQIVND (reference sequence). CDR3 size: 16 residues. Trimming removed 6 bases from V and 0 bases from J, with 18 bases in between. Written as DNA, the CDR3 is TGTGCCAGTAGCCCCTTAACAAGGACAGCCTCCTACGAGCAGTACTTC. Protein: CASSPLTRTASYEQYF.

The chain uses TRBV5-1 and TRBJ2-1; 8 nucleotides align to TRBD2. From germline, CDR1 is SGHRS and CDR2 YFSETQ. The length of the CDR3 is 16 residues. The trim removed 0 bases at V and 2 bases at J, leaving 4 bases unmatched. CDR3: CASSLVTGGPYNEQFF. The CDR3 DNA reads TGCGCCAGCAGCTTGGTGACGGGAGGGCCCTACAATGAGCAGTTCTTC.

This clone appeared many times. The V gene is TRBV5-1, the J gene TRBJ1-4, with 7 bases aligning to TRBD1. V shed 4 bases and J 5 bases; nucleotides not matched to a gene: 5. CDR3 size: 14 residues. The germline CDR1 and CDR2 sequences are SGHRS and YFSETQ. DNA of the CDR3: TGCGCCAGCAGCCAGGGACAGATAAATGAAAAACTGTTTTTT. This codes for CASSQGQINEKLFF. The whole variable domain, filled in from reference TRBV5-1 and TRBJ1-4, reads KAGVTQTPRYLIKTRGQQVTLSCSPISGHRSVSWYQQTPGQGLQFLFEYFSETQRNKGNFPGRFSGRQFSNSRSEMNVSTLELGDSALYLCASSQGQINEKLFFGSGTQLSVL.

The gene calls are TRBV19 and TRBJ2-1; D possibly corresponds to TRBD2 (7 bases). V dropped 5 bases and J dropped 15 bases, with 17 bases sitting between them. The CDR3 spans 12 residues. Germline values: CDR1 LNHDA, CDR2 SQIVND (reference sequence). CDR3 nucleotides: TGTGCCAGTAGTTTACCTAGGGGGGGGCCGTTCTTC. It translates to CASSLPRGGPFF.

The rearrangement joins TRBV5-1 to TRBJ2-3; D is unresolved. The V end lost 2 bases, the J end lost 2 bases, and 6 bases lay between the germline ends. Germline V gives CDR1 SGHRS, CDR2 YFSETQ. This CDR3 comprises 13 residues. CDR3 residues: CASSFRNTDTQYF. For the CDR3, the DNA is TGCGCCAGCAGCTTCAGGAACACAGATACGCAGTATTTT.

The rearrangement uses TRBV27 and TRBJ2-1; a weak D match, TRBD2 (6 bases). Germline CDR1 is MNHEY and CDR2 is SMNVEV (reference sequence). This CDR3 is built from 16 residues. The V and J ends lost 6 bases and 6 bases respectively, with 21 bases between them. The CDR3 here is CASRPGVGAPTNEQFF. The CDR3 nucleotides are TGTGCCAGCAGACCGGGAGTTGGGGCCCCTACCAATGAGCAGTTCTTC.

This chain links TRBV7-9 with TRBJ2-3; the D is unclear. The length of the CDR3 is 14 residues. CDR1 and CDR2 from the germline V gene are SEHNR and FQNEAQ (reference sequence). Deletions cut 3 bases from V and 1 base from J, with 8 bases between. CDR3 loop: CASSFSLGTDTQYF. The DNA for the CDR3 is TGTGCCAGCAGCTTTTCCTTAGGCACAGATACGCAGTATTTT. Full variable domain (rest looked up from reference TRBV7-9 and TRBJ2-3): DTGVSQNPRHKITKRGQNVTFRCDPISEHNRLYWYRQTLGQGPEFLTYFQNEAQLEKSRLLSDRFSAERPKGSFSTLEIQRTEQGDSAMYLCASSFSLGTDTQYFGPGTRLTVL.

This clone was seen a few times. The chain uses TRBV6-5 and TRBJ1-6; D unclear. V was pared by 7 bases and J by 7 bases, with 17 bases between. The V gene's germline CDR1 is MNHEY and CDR2 SVGAGI. The CDR3 consists of 15 residues. In DNA, the CDR3 is TGTGCCAGCAATCGAGACATTCCGGTGAATTCACCCCTCCACTTT. It is translated as CASNRDIPVNSPLHF.

This sequence joins TRBV4-1 and TRBJ2-7; possible D gene TRBD1, 6 bases. The CDR3 runs to 17 residues. Per germline, CDR1 MGHRA and CDR2 YSYEKL. V shed 0 bases and J shed 3 bases, with 18 bases lying between them. The CDR3 is CASSQDWKTGNIYEQYF. CDR3 nucleotides: TGCGCCAGCAGCCAAGATTGGAAAACAGGGAATATCTACGAGCAGTACTTC.

The J gene is TRBJ1-1, the V gene TRBV28; D remains unclear. The V end lost 1 base, the J end lost 0 bases, and 9 bases lay between the germline ends. The germline CDR1 and CDR2 sequences are MDHEN and SYDVKM. This CDR3 is built from 15 residues. This CDR3 is CASSLYTGMNTEAFF. CDR3 DNA: TGTGCCAGCAGTTTATATACGGGGATGAACACTGAAGCTTTCTTT. The entire variable domain, with the rest obtained from reference TRBV28 and TRBJ1-1, is as follows: DVKVTQSSRYLVKRTGEKVFLECVQDMDHENMFWYRQDPGLGLRLIYFSYDVKMKEKGDIPEGYSVSREKKERFSLILESASTNQTSMYLCASSLYTGMNTEAFFGQGTRLTVV.

CDR3 in amino acids: CASSVPPTEGTEAFF. CDR3 in DNA: TGTGCCAGCTCCGTTCCTCCTACCGAGGGCACTGAAGCTTTCTTT. This rearrangement joins TRBV18 to TRBJ1-1; D gene uncertain. V lost 6 bases and J 4 bases, leaving 18 bases between the germline ends. Germline values: CDR1 KGHSH, CDR2 LQKENI. CDR3 length: 15 amino acids.

V and J are TRBV19 and TRBJ2-1, with 10 bases fitting TRBD2. This CDR3 is built from 17 residues. Germline V lookup: CDR1 LNHDA, CDR2 SQIVND (reference sequence). Unmatched junction bases numbered 10, after V lost 3 bases and J lost 5 bases. In nucleotides, the CDR3 is TGTGCCAGTAGTATCCGCGCTCTAGCGGGGGAGAACAATGAGCAGTTCTTC. It is translated as CASSIRALAGENNEQFF. The whole variable domain, filled in from reference TRBV19 and TRBJ2-1, reads DGGITQSPKYLFRKEGQNVTLSCEQNLNHDAMYWYRQDPGQGLRLIYYSQIVNDFQKGDIAEGYSVSREKKESFPLTVTSAQKNPTAFYLCASSIRALAGENNEQFFGPGTRLTVL.

This chain joins TRBV28 and TRBJ2-1; TRBD2 aligns across 10 bases. J gave up 5 bases and V 3 bases, and 7 bases lay outside the gene matches. CDR1 is MDHEN, CDR2 SYDVKM, per germline. This CDR3 region has 16 residues. CDR3 in amino acids: CASSFSGAGGHNEQFF. The CDR3, as DNA: TGTGCCAGCAGTTTTAGTGGAGCGGGGGGGCACAATGAGCAGTTCTTC.

This clone has just a few counts. The rearrangement links TRBV28 to TRBJ2-2, with 12 bases fitting TRBD2. This CDR3 is built from 18 residues. The germline V gene has CDR1 MDHEN and CDR2 SYDVKM. Trimming cost V 3 bases and J 3 bases; bases outside gene matches: 8. CDR3 bases: TGTGCCAGCAGTTTTCCGAGGCTAGCGGGGGGGTACACCGGGGAGCTGTTTTTT. Translation: CASSFPRLAGGYTGELFF. The variable domain in full, completed from reference TRBV28 and TRBJ2-2, reads DVKVTQSSRYLVKRTGEKVFLECVQDMDHENMFWYRQDPGLGLRLIYFSYDVKMKEKGDIPEGYSVSREKKERFSLILESASTNQTSMYLCASSFPRLAGGYTGELFFGEGSRLTVL.

The J gene is TRBJ1-5, the V gene TRBV19; D might be TRBD1 (5 bases). The ends were cut back, 4 bases at V and 0 bases at J, with 7 bases in the middle. Looked up from germline, CDR1 is LNHDA and CDR2 is SQIVND (reference sequence). There are 14 residues in the CDR3. The CDR3 coding sequence is TGTGCCAGTAGTAAACAGGTTAGCAATCAGCCCCAGCATTTT. Translated: CASSKQVSNQPQHF.

This chain links TRBV5-4 with TRBJ2-5; 8 nucleotides match TRBD2. In germline, CDR1 is SGHNT, CDR2 YYREEE (reference sequence). CDR3 length: 17 amino acids. Trimming at V came to 2 bases and at J to 0 bases, leaving 9 bases not matched to a gene. The CDR3 spells CASSLGLSGGDQETQYF. The CDR3 DNA reads as TGTGCCAGCAGCTTAGGGCTATCCGGGGGGGACCAAGAGACCCAGTACTTC.

The J gene is TRBJ1-6, the V gene TRBV4-1; D remains unclear. With 4 bases removed from V and 7 bases from J, the gap between germline ends came to 14 bases. The germline V gene encodes CDR1 MGHRA and CDR2 YSYEKL. There are 15 residues in the CDR3. This CDR3 is CASSRDTEVNSPLHF. DNA for the CDR3: TGCGCCAGCAGCCGAGATACGGAGGTCAATTCACCCCTCCACTTT.

The chain joins TRBV7-9 to TRBJ2-7; TRBD1 matches at 10 bases. The V and J ends lost 5 bases and 1 base, in that order; junction bases with no gene match: 8. Germline CDR1 SEHNR, CDR2 FQNEAQ (reference sequence). The CDR3 is 16 residues long. This CDR3 is CASSVAGTGVSYEQYF. As DNA, the CDR3 is TGTGCCAGCAGCGTTGCCGGGACAGGGGTATCCTACGAGCAGTACTTC.

The chain uses TRBV9 and TRBJ2-3; TRBD2 matches at 14 bases. The germline CDR1 and CDR2 sequences are SGDLS and YYNGEE. This CDR3 contains 17 residues. The J segment lost 3 bases and the V segment lost 0 bases, leaving 3 bases of the junction unmatched. This CDR3 reads CASSVEGLAGDTDTQYF. CDR3 in DNA: TGTGCCAGCAGCGTAGAGGGACTAGCGGGAGATACAGATACGCAGTATTTT.

This clone appeared a few times. The junction does not match germline at one end; this may be a read error. The chain couples TRBV7-6 to TRBJ2-3; tentative D call: TRBD1 (6 bases). Per the germline V gene, CDR1 is SGHVS and CDR2 is FNYEAQ. The CDR3 totals 12 residues. The DNA of the CDR3 is TGTGCCAGCAGCGTAGGGGCAGGGGACCAGAATTTT. Translation gives CASSVGAGDQNF.

The V call is TRBV7-9, the J call TRBJ1-3; D is undetermined. The CDR3 length is 16 residues. The germline V gene has CDR1 SEHNR and CDR2 FQNEAQ (reference sequence). The V gene lost 1 base and the J gene lost 5 bases, with 15 bases spanning the gap. The CDR3 DNA is TGTGCCAGCAGCTTAGAGGCCGGAGCTCTGAGAAACACCATATATTTT. Its protein is CASSLEAGALRNTIYF.

The chain uses TRBV29-1 and TRBJ1-5; a weak D match, TRBD1 (6 bases). Germline CDR1 reads SQVTM; CDR2 reads ANQGSEA. Trimming cost V 4 bases and J 4 bases, with 11 bases left between them. The CDR3 contains 13 residues. This CDR3 reads CSVGTATNQPQHF. The CDR3 bases are TGCAGCGTTGGGACAGCAACTAATCAGCCCCAGCATTTT.

The CDR3 sequence: CASSSRAGVYEQYF. CDR3 bases: TGTGCCAGCAGCTCCCGGGCAGGGGTTTACGAGCAGTACTTC. The genes are TRBV7-2 and TRBJ2-7; D is perhaps TRBD1 (6 bases). From germline, CDR1 is SGHTA and CDR2 FQGNSA. The V end lost 4 bases, the J end lost 4 bases, and 14 bases lay between the germline ends. The CDR3 contains 14 residues. The variable domain in full, with the rest retrieved from reference TRBV7-2 and TRBJ2-7, is GAGVSQSPSNKVTEKGKDVELRCDPISGHTALYWYRQSLGQGLEFLIYFQGNSAPDKSGLPSDRFSAERTGGSVSTLTIQRTQQEDSAVYLCASSSRAGVYEQYFGPGTRLTVT.

The genes are TRBV7-8 and TRBJ2-6; 10 nucleotides line up with TRBD1. Trimming took 4 bases from V and 0 from J; bases not matched to a gene: 3. Germline assignment: CDR1 SGHVS and CDR2 FQNEAQ. The CDR3 sequence is 17 residues long. CDR3 loop: CASSSGQGLSGANVLTF. As DNA, the CDR3 is TGTGCCAGCAGCTCGGGACAGGGGCTCTCTGGGGCCAACGTCCTGACTTTC.